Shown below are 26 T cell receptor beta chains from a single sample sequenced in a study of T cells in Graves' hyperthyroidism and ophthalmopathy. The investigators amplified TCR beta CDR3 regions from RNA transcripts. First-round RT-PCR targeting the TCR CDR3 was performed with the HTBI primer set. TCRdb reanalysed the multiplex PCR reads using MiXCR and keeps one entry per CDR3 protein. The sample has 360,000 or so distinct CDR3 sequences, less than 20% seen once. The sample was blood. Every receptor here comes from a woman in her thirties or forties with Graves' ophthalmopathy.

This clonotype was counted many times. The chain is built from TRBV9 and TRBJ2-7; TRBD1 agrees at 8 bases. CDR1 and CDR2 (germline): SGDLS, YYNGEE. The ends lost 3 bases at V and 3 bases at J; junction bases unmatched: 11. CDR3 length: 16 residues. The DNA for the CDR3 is TGTGCCAGCAGCGCAACGACAGGGGTGATAGTCTACGAGCAGTACTTC. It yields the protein CASSATTGVIVYEQYF.

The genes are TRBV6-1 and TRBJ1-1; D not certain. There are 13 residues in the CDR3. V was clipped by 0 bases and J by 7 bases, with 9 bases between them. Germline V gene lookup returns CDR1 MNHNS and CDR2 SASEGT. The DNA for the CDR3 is TGTGCCAGCAGTGAAGCGCACGGGATTGAAGCTTTCTTT. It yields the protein CASSEAHGIEAFF.

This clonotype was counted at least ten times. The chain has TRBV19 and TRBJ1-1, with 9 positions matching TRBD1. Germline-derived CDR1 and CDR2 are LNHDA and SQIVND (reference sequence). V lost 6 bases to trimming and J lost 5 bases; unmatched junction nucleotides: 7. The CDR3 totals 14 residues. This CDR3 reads CASRVTGGATEAFF. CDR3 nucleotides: TGTGCCAGTAGAGTCACAGGGGGCGCGACTGAAGCTTTCTTT.

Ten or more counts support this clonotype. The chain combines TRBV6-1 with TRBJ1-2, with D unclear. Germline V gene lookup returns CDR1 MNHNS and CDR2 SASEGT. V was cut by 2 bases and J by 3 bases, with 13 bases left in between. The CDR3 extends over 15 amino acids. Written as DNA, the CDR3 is TGTGCCAGCAGTGAATTCCCCAGGAGATACTATGGCTACACCTTC. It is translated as CASSEFPRRYYGYTF.

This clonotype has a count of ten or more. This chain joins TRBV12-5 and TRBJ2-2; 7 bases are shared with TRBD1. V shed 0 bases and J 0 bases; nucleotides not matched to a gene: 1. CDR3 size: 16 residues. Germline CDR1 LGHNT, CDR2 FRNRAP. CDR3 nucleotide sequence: TGTGCTAGTGGTTTGGTACAGGGGACGAACACCGGGGAGCTGTTTTTT. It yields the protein CASGLVQGTNTGELFF.

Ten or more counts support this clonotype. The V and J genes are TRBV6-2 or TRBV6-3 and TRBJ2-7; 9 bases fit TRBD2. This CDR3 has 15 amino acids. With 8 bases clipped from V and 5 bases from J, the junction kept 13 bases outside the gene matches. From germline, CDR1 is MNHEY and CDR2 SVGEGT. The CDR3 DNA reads TGTGCCAGCGGGGCTAGCGGGACCTCCGGTCACGAGCAGTACTTC. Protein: CASGASGTSGHEQYF.

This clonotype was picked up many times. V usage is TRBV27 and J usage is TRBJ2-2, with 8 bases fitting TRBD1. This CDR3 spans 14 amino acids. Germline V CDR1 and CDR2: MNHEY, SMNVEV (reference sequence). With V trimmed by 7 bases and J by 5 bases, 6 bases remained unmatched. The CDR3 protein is CASTLQGATGELFF. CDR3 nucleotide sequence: TGTGCCAGCACCCTTCAGGGGGCTACCGGGGAGCTGTTTTTT.

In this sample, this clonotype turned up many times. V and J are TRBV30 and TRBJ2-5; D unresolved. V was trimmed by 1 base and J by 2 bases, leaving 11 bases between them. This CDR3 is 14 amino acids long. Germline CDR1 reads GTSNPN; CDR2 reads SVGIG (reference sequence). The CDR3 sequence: CAWSAVSLQETQYF. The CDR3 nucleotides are TGTGCCTGGAGTGCGGTTTCCCTACAAGAGACCCAGTACTTC. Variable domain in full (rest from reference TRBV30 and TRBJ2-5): SQTIHQWPATLVQPVGSPLSLECTVEGTSNPNLYWYRQAAGRGLQLLFYSVGIGQISSEVPQNLSASRPQDRQFILSSKKLLLSDSGFYLCAWSAVSLQETQYFGPGTRLLVL.

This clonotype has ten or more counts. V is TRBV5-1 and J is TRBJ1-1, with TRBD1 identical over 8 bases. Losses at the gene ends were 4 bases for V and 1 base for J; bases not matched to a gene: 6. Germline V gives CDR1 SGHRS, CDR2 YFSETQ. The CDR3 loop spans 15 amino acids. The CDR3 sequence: CASSRGDRGNTEAFF. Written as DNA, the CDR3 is TGCGCCAGCAGCAGAGGTGACAGGGGGAACACTGAAGCTTTCTTT.

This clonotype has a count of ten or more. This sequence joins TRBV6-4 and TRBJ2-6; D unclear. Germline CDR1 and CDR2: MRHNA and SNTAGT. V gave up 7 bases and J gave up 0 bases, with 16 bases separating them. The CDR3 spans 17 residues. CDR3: CASNPLSDSSGANVLTF. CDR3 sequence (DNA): TGTGCCAGCAACCCCCTGTCTGATAGCTCTGGGGCCAACGTCCTGACTTTC.

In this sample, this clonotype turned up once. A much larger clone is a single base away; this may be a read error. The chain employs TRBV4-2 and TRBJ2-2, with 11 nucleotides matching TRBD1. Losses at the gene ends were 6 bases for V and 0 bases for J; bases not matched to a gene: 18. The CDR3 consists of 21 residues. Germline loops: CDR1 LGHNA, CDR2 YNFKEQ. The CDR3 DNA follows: TGTGCCAGCAGACAAAAACAAAGGGGACAGGGGGTCAAATCGAACACCGGGGAGCTGTTTTTT. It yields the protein CASRQKQRGQGVKSNTGELFF.

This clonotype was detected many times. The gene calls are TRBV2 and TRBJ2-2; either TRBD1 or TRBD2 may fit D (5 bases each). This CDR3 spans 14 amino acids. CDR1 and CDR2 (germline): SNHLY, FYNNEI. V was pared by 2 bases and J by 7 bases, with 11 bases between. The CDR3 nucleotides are TGTGCCAGCAGTGAACTCGGGGCGCGCGGGGAGCTGTTTTTT. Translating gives CASSELGARGELFF.

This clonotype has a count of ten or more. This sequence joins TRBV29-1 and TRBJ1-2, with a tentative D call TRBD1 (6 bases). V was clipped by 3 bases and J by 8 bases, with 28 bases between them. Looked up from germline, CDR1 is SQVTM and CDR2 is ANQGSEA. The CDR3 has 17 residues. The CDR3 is CSVDGGSNGQLHYGYTF. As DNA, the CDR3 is TGCAGCGTTGATGGCGGGTCGAATGGACAGCTCCATTACGGCTACACCTTC.

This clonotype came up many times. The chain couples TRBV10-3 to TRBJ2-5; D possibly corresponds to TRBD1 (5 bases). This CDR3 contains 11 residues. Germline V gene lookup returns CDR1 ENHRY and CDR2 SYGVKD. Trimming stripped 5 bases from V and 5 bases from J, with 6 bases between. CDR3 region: CAISPGETQYF. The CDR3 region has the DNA TGTGCCATCAGTCCAGGGGAGACCCAGTACTTC.

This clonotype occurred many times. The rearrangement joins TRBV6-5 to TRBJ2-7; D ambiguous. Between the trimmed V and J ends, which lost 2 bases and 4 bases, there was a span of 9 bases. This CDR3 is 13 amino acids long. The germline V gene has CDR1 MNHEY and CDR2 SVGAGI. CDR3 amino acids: CASSYIGSYEQYF. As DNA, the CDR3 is TGTGCCAGCAGTTACATCGGTTCGTACGAGCAGTACTTC.

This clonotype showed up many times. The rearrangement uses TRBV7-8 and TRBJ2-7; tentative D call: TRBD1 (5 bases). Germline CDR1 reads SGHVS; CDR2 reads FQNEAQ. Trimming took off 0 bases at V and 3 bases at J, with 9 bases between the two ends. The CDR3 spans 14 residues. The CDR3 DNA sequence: TGTGCCAGCAGCTTAGCGCAGGGTAACTACGAGCAGTACTTC. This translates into CASSLAQGNYEQYF.

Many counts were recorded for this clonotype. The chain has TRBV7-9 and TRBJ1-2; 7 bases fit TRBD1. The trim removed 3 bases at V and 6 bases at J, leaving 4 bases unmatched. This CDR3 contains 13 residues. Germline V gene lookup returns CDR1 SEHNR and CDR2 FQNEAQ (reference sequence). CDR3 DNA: TGTGCCAGCAGCTTGTCACAGGGGAATGGCTACACCTTC. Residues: CASSLSQGNGYTF. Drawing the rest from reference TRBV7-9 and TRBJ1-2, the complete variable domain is DTGVSQNPRHKITKRGQNVTFRCDPISEHNRLYWYRQTLGQGPEFLTYFQNEAQLEKSRLLSDRFSAERPKGSFSTLEIQRTEQGDSAMYLCASSLSQGNGYTFGSGTRLTVV.

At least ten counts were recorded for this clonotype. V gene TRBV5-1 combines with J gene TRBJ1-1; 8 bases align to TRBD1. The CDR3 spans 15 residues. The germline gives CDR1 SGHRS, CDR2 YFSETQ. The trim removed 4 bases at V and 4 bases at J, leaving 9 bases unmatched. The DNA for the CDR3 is TGCGCCAGCAGCGATCTACAGGGGGTAGGCACTGAAGCTTTCTTT. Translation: CASSDLQGVGTEAFF.

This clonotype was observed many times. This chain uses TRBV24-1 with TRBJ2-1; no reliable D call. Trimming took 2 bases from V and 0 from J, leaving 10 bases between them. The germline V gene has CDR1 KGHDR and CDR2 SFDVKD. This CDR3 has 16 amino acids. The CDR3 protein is CATSDSRPSSYNEQFF. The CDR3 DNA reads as TGTGCCACCAGTGATTCAAGACCGAGCTCCTACAATGAGCAGTTCTTC.

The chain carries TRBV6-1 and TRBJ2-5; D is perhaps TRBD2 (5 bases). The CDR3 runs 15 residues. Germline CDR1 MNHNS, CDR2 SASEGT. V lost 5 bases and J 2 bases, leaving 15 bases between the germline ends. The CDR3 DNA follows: TGTGCCAGCAGTCGGAGCGGAATGGGGCAAGAGACCCAGTACTTC. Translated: CASSRSGMGQETQYF.

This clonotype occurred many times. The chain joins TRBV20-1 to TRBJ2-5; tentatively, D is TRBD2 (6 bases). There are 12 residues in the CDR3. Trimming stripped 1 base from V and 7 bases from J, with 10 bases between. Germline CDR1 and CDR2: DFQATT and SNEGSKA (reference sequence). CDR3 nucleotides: TGCAGTGCTAGAGTGGGAGGCCGGACCCAGTACTTC. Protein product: CSARVGGRTQYF.

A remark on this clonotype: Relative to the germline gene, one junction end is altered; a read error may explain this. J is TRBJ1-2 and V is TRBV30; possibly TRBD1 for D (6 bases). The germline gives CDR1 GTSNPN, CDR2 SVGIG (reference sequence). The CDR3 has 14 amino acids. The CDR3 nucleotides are TGTGCCTGGAGTGCGGTACAGGGTCTCTATGGCTACATCTTC. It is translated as CAWSAVQGLYGYIF.

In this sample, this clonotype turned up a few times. The CDR3 bases are TGTGCCAGCAGTTTTGCCGGGACAGGGGGTACCTATGGCTACACCTTC. Translation: CASSFAGTGGTYGYTF. The chain recombines TRBV28 with TRBJ1-2; 11 bases align to TRBD1. The germline V gene encodes CDR1 MDHEN and CDR2 SYDVKM. Germline trimming cut 3 bases from V and 4 bases from J; bases unmatched to any gene: 7. This CDR3 has 16 amino acids.

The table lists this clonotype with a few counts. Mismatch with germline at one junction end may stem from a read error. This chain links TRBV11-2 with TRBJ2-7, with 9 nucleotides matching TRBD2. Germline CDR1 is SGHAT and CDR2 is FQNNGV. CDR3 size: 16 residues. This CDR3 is CASSLGPSGISYKQYF. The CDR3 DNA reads TGTGCCAGCAGCTTAGGACCTAGCGGGATCTCCTACAAGCAGTACTTC.

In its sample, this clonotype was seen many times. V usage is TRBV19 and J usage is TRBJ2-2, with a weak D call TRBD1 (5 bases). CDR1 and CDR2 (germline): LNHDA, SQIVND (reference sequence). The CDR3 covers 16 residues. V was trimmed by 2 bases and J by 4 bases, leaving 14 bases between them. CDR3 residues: CASSIWGQVPTGELFF. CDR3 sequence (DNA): TGTGCCAGTAGTATATGGGGCCAGGTTCCCACCGGGGAGCTGTTTTTT.

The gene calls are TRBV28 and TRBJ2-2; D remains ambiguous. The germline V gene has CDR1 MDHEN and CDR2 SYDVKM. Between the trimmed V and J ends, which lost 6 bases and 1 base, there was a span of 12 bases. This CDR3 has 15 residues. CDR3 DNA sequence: TGTGCCAGCAGCCCCAATGGACGGAACACCGGGGAGCTGTTTTTT. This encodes CASSPNGRNTGELFF.